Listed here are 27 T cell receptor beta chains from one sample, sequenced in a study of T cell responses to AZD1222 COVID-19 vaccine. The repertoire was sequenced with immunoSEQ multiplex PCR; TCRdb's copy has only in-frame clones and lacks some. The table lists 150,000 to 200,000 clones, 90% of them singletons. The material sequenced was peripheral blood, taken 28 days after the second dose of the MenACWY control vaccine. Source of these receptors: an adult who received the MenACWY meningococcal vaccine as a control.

CDR3 DNA: TGTGCCAGCAGCTTAGCAGTGGAGGGAAAACTGTTTTTT. This encodes CASSLAVEGKLFF. The rearrangement joins TRBV7-9 to TRBJ1-4; D gene unclear. CDR1 and CDR2 (germline): SEHNR, FQNEAQ (reference sequence). CDR3 length equals 13 residues. V was cut by 0 bases and J by 10 bases, with 9 bases left in between.

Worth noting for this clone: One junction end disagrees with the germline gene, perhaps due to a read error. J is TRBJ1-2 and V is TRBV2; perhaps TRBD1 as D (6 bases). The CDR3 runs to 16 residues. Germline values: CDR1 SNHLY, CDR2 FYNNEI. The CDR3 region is CASRGGGPTTNYGCTF. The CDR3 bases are TGTGCCAGCAGAGGGGGGGGTCCTACCACTAACTATGGCTGCACCTTC.

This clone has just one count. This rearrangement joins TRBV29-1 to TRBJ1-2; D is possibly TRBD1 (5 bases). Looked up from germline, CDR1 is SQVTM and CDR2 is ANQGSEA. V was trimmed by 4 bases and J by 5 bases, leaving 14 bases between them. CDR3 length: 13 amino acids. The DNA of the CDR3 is TGCAGCGTTGGGGGCGCAGAGACTTATGGCTACACCTTC. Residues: CSVGGAETYGYTF.

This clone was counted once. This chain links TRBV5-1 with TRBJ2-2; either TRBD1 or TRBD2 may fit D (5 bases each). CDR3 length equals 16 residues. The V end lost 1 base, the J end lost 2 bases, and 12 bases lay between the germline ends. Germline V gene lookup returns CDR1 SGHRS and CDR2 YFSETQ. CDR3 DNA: TGCGCCAGCAGCTTGTGGGACGGTGGAAACACCGGGGAGCTGTTTTTT. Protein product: CASSLWDGGNTGELFF.

CDR3 residues: CASSLVPRTPSYEQYF. The CDR3 bases are TGCGCCAGCAGCTTGGTGCCCCGGACACCCTCCTACGAGCAGTACTTC. The chain combines TRBV5-1 with TRBJ2-7, with D tentatively TRBD1 (5 bases). This CDR3 is 16 amino acids long. Germline V lookup: CDR1 SGHRS, CDR2 YFSETQ. Trimming removed 0 bases at V and 0 bases at J, with 13 bases between.

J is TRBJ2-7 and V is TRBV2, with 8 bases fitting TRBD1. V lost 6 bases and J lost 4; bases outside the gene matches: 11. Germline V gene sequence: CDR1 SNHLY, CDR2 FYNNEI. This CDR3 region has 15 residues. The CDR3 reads CASRDRGPTGYEQYF. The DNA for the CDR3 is TGTGCCAGCAGAGACAGGGGTCCAACAGGTTACGAGCAGTACTTC. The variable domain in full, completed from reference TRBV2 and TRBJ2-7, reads EPEVTQTPSHQVTQMGQEVILRCVPISNHLYFYWYRQILGQKVEFLVSFYNNEISEKSEIFDDQFSVERPDGSNFTLKIRSTKLEDSAMYFCASRDRGPTGYEQYFGPGTRLTVT.

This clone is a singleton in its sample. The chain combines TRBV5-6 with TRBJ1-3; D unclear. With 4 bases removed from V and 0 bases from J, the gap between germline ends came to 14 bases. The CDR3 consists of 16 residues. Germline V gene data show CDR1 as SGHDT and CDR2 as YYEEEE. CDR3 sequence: CASSQMDGYSGNTIYF. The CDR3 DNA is TGTGCCAGCAGCCAAATGGACGGATACTCTGGAAACACCATATATTTT.

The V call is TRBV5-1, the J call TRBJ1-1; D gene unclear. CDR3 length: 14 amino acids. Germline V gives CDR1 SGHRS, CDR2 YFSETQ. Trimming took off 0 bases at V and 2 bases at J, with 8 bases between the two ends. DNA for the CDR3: TGCGCCAGCAGCTTGGGGACCTTAAACACTGAAGCTTTCTTT. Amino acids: CASSLGTLNTEAFF.

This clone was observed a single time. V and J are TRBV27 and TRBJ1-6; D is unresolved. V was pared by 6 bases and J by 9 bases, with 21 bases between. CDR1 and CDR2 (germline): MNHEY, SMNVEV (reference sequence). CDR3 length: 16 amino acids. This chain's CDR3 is CASRGLLRELTSPLHF. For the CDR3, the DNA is TGTGCCAGCAGGGGCCTCCTTAGGGAGCTTACTTCACCCCTCCACTTT.

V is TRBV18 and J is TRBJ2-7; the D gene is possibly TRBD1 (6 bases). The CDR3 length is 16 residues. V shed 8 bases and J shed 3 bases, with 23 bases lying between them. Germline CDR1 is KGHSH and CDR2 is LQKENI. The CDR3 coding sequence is TGTGCCAGCCGAAGGGGCCGGGACAACCGTCACTACGAGCAGTACTTC. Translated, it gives CASRRGRDNRHYEQYF.

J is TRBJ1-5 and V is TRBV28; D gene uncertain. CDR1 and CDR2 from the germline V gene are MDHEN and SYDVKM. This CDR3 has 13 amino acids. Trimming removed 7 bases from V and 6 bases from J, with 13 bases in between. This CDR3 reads CASTLSLGQPQHF. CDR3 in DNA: TGTGCCAGCACCTTGTCTCTCGGTCAGCCCCAGCATTTT.

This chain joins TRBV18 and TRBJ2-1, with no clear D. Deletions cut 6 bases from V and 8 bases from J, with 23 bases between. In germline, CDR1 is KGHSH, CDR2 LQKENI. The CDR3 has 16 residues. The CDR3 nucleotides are TGTGCCAGCTCGCGTGATCGGCGGAACAAGTTAGATGAGCAGTTCTTC. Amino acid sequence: CASSRDRRNKLDEQFF.

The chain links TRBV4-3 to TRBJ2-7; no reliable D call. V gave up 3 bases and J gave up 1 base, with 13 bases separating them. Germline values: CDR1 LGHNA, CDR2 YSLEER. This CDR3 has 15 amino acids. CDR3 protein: CASSQVDGYSYEQYF. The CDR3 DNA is TGCGCCAGCAGCCAGGTAGACGGGTATTCCTACGAGCAGTACTTC.

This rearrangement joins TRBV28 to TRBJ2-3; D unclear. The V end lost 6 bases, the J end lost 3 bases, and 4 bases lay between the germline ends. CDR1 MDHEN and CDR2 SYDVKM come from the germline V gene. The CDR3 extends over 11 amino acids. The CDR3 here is CASRATDTQYF. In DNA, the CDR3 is TGTGCCAGCAGGGCAACAGATACGCAGTATTTT.

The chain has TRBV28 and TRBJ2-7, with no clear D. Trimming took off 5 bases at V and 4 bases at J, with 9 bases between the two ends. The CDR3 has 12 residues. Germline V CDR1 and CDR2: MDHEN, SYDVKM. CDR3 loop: CASSAPGYEQYF. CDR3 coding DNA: TGTGCCAGCAGTGCCCCCGGGTACGAGCAGTACTTC.

The DNA for the CDR3 is TGTGCCAGCAGCTTATGGGGGGGAGAGAACACTGAAGCTTTCTTT. This translates into CASSLWGGENTEAFF. This sequence joins TRBV7-2 and TRBJ1-1, with D possibly being TRBD1 (5 bases). The CDR3 covers 15 residues. The germline V and J ends were trimmed by 2 bases and 1 base, with 11 bases remaining between them. The germline V gene encodes CDR1 SGHTA and CDR2 FQGNSA.

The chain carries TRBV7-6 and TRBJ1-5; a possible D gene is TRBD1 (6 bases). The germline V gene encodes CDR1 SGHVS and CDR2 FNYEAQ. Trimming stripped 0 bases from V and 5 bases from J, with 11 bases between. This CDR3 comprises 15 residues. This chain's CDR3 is CASSLAAGVHQPQHF. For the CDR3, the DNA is TGTGCCAGCAGCTTAGCGGCAGGGGTGCATCAGCCCCAGCATTTT.

The CDR3 coding sequence is TGTGCCACGCGGGACCACTACAATGAGCAGTTCTTC. It codes for CATRDHYNEQFF. V gene TRBV15 combines with J gene TRBJ2-1; D perhaps matches TRBD2 (6 bases). Germline assignment: CDR1 LNHNV and CDR2 YYDKDF (reference sequence). The CDR3 totals 12 residues. V was trimmed by 9 bases and J by 3 bases, leaving 9 bases between them.

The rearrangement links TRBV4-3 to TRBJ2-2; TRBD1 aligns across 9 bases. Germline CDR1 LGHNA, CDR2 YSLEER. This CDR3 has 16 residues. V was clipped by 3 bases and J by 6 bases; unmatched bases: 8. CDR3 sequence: CASSHSPGQGAGELFF. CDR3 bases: TGCGCCAGCAGCCACTCACCGGGACAGGGAGCCGGGGAGCTGTTTTTT.

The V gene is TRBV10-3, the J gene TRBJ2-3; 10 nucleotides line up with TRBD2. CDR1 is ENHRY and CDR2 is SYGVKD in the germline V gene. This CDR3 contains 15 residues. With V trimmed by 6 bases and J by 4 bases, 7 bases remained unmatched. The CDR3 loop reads CAISVASGSPDTQYF. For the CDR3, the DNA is TGTGCCATCAGCGTCGCTAGCGGGAGCCCAGATACGCAGTATTTT.

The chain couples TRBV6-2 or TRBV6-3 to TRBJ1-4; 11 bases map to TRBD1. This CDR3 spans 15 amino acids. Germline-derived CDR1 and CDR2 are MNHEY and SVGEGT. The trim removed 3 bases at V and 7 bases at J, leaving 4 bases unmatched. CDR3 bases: TGTGCCAGCAGTTATGGACAGGGGGCTAGTGAAAAACTGTTTTTT. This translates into CASSYGQGASEKLFF.

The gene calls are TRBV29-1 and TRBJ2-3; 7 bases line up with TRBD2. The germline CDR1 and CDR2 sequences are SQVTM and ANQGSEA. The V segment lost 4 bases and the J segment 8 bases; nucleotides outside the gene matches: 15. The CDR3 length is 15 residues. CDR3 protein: CSVASTSDSGRTQYF. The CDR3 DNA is TGCAGCGTTGCCTCCACTAGCGACTCCGGCCGTACGCAGTATTTT.

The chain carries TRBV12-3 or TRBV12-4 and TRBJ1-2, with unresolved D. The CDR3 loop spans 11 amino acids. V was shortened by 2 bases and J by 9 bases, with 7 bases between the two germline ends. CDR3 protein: CASSLLGSYTF. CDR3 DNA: TGTGCCAGCAGTTTACTGGGGAGCTACACCTTC.

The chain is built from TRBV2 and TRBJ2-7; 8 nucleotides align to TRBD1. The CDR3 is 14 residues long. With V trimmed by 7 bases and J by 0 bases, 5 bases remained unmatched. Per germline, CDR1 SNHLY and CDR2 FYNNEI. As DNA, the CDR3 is TGTGCCAGCATGGGCGGGACAGGCTCCTACGAGCAGTACTTC. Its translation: CASMGGTGSYEQYF.

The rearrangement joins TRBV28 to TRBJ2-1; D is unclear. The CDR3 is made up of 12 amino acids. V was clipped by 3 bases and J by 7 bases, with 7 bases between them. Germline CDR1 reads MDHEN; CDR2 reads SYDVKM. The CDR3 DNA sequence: TGTGCCAGCAGTTTTATCCAGAATGAGCAGTTCTTC. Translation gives CASSFIQNEQFF.

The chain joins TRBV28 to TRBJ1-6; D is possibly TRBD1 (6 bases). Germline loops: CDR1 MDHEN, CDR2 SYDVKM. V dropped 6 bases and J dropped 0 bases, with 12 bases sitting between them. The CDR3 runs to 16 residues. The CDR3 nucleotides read TGTGCCAGCAGAGGGGGGTTTAGCTCCTATAATTCACCCCTCCACTTT. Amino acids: CASRGGFSSYNSPLHF. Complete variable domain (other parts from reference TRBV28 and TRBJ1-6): DVKVTQSSRYLVKRTGEKVFLECVQDMDHENMFWYRQDPGLGLRLIYFSYDVKMKEKGDIPEGYSVSREKKERFSLILESASTNQTSMYLCASRGGFSSYNSPLHFGNGTRLTVT.

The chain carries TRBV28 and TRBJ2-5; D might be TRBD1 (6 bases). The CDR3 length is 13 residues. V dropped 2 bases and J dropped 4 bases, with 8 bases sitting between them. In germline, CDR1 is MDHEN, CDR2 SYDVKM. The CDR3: CASSLGRGETQYF. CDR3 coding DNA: TGTGCCAGCAGTTTAGGCAGGGGAGAGACCCAGTACTTC.